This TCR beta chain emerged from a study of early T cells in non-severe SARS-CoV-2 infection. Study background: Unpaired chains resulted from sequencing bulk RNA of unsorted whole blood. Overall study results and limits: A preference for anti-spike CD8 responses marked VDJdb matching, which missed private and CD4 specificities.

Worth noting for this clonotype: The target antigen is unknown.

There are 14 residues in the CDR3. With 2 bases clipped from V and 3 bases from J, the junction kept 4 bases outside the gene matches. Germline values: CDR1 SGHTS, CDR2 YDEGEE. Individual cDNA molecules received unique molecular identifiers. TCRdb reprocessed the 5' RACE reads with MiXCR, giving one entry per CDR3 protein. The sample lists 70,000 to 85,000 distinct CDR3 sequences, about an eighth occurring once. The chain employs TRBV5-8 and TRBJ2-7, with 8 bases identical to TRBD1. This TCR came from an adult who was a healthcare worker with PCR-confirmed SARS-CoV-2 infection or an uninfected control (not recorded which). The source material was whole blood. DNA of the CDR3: TGTGCCAGCAGCTTCCGGGACAGGCTCTACGAGCAGTACTTC. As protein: CASSFRDRLYEQYF.